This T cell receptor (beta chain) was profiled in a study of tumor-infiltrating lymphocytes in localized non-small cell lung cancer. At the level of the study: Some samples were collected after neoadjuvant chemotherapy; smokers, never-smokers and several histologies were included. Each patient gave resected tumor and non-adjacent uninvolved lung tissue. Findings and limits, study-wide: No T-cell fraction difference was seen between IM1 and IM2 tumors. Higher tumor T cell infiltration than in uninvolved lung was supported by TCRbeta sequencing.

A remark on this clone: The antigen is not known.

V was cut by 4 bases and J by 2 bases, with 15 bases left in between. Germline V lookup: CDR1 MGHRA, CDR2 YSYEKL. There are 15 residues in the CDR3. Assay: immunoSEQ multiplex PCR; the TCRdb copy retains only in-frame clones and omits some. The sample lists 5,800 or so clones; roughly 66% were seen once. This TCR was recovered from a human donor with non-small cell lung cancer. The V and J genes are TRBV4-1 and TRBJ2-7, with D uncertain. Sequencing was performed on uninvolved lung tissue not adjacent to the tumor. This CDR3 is CASSLFISGTYEQYF. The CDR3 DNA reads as TGCGCCAGCAGCCTTTTCATCTCGGGTACCTACGAGCAGTACTTC.